This is a list of T cell receptor beta chains from one sample in a study of T-cell memory formation after mild COVID-19. TCRdb redid the calling of the 5' RACE reads with MiXCR, one entry per CDR3 protein. Among about 350,000 distinct CDR3 sequences, approximately 15% were seen once, and the ten largest hold 22%. Sequenced sample: PBMCs or a T cell subset sorted from them (not recorded which). Receptors were obtained from a man between 18 and 35 years old who had mild COVID-19 (a few samples of this study predate the infection). Cell type and time point are not known. Each CDR3 is given with its conserved first and last residue. A D gene is named only where the DNA matches it firmly. A row's size may be missing; if present it is once, few, many or a size class.

TRBV6-2/TRBV6-3	-	14	-	TRBJ1-3	TGTGCCAGCCGCTCGGGGGCTTCTGGAAACACCATATATTTT	CASRSGASGNTIYF
TRBV4-1	few	18	-	TRBJ2-6	TGCGCCAGCAGCCACCCGTTCGGCAGCCACTCTGGGGCCAACGTCCTGACTTTC	CASSHPFGSHSGANVLTF
TRBV7-2	few	16	-	TRBJ1-6	TGTGCCAGCAGCTTAGGTGGTGGCGGTGGGAATTCACCCCTCCACTTT	CASSLGGGGGNSPLHF
TRBV7-8	-	13	-	TRBJ2-1	TGTGCCAGCAGGGGCCTAAGCGCGGGAAAGCAGTTCTTC	CASRGLSAGKQFF
TRBV20-1	-	13	-	TRBJ2-5	TGCAGTGCTAGGGGGGGATCCTCCGAGACCCAGTACTTC	CSARGGSSETQYF
TRBV11-2	-	14	-	TRBJ1-5	TGTGCCAGCAGCTACTTAGGGGGTGGTCAGCCCCAGCATTTT	CASSYLGGGQPQHF
TRBV2	-	14	-	TRBJ1-2	TGTGCCAGCAGTGCCCGACAGGCGGTCTATGGCTACACCTTC	CASSARQAVYGYTF
TRBV20-1	few	16	TRBD2	TRBJ2-3	TGTGGGGCAGGGACTAGCGGCTTAGGCTCTCTAGATACGCAGTATTTT	CGAGTSGLGSLDTQYF
TRBV5-6	-	18	-	TRBJ2-3	TGTGCCAGCAGCTTGGCCGGGATTAGGGCAGGAGTCACAGATACGCAGTATTTT	CASSLAGIRAGVTDTQYF
TRBV6-2/TRBV6-3	-	15	-	TRBJ2-1	TGTGCCAGCAGTTACTCGGGCTCAGGTTTCAATGAGCAGTTCTTC	CASSYSGSGFNEQFF
TRBV4-3	few	12	-	TRBJ2-3	TGCGCCAGCAGCCAAGAGGGAGATACGCAGTATTTT	CASSQEGDTQYF
TRBV5-1	few	13	-	TRBJ1-4	TGCGCCAGCAGCTTCCAGGGATCTGAAAAACTGTTTTTT	CASSFQGSEKLFF
TRBV4-1	-	14	-	TRBJ2-7	TGCGCCAGCAGCAACCAGGGGACCCCCTACGAGCAGTACTTC	CASSNQGTPYEQYF
TRBV5-1	few	14	-	TRBJ1-1	TGCGCCAGCAGCTGGTGGGGCGGGAACACTGAAGCTTTCTTT	CASSWWGGNTEAFF
TRBV6-2/TRBV6-3	few	15	-	TRBJ2-3	TGTGCCAGCAGTCCAGGGGTCCAGCGCACAGATACGCAGTATTTT	CASSPGVQRTDTQYF
TRBV7-2	many	18	TRBD2	TRBJ2-1	TGTGCCAGCAGCTTAGCGATTTTGGCGGGGGGGCTCTTTTTTGAGCAGTTCTTC	CASSLAILAGGLFFEQFF
TRBV12-3/TRBV12-4	-	16	TRBD1	TRBJ2-2	TGTGCCAGCAGTTTAGGGCCGACAGGGGGCACCGGGGAGCTGTTTTTT	CASSLGPTGGTGELFF
TRBV3-1	-	18	-	TRBJ2-4	TGTGCCAGCAGCCAATTTGGGGGGGCTCGGGAAATAGCGAACATTCAGTACTTC	CASSQFGGAREIANIQYF
TRBV7-2	-	15	-	TRBJ2-4	TGTGCCAGCAGCCCTCTAGCGACTGCCAAAAACATTCAGTACTTC	CASSPLATAKNIQYF
TRBV4-1	-	14	-	TRBJ1-4	TGCGCCAGCAGCCAGATAATGGACGGCTCGAAACTGTTTTTT	CASSQIMDGSKLFF
TRBV5-1	once	16	TRBD2	TRBJ2-1	TGCGCCAGCAGCCCAACCGGGACTAGCGGGATACGGGAGCAGTTCTTC	CASSPTGTSGIREQFF
TRBV5-1	few	15	TRBD1	TRBJ1-4	TGCGCCAGCAGCACGGGACAGGGAGTTAGTGAAAAACTGTTTTTT	CASSTGQGVSEKLFF
TRBV5-1	-	18	TRBD1	TRBJ1-4	TGCGCCAGCAGCATCCGGGACAGGCGAAGTGCAACTAATGAAAAACTGTTTTTT	CASSIRDRRSATNEKLFF
TRBV7-3	few	17	-	TRBJ2-6	TGTGCCAGCAGCCTCGGCGCAGGGGTGCCTGGGGCCAACGTCCTGACTTTC	CASSLGAGVPGANVLTF
TRBV5-1	-	13	TRBD1	TRBJ1-2	TGCGCCAGCAACTTACAGGGGGGCGATGGCTACACCTTC	CASNLQGGDGYTF
TRBV6-5	-	15	-	TRBJ2-5	TGTGCCAGCAGTTACTCGAGTATTGGTCGGGAGACCCAGTACTTC	CASSYSSIGRETQYF
TRBV5-1	-	15	-	TRBJ1-5	TGCGCCAGCAGCTTGCTATCGGGGACGAATCAGCCCCAGCATTTT	CASSLLSGTNQPQHF
TRBV7-9	few	12	TRBD2	TRBJ2-1	TGTGCCAGCGGGAGCGGGGTGGGTGAGCAGTTCTTC	CASGSGVGEQFF
TRBV5-4	few	15	-	TRBJ1-6	TGTGCCAGCAGCAGGGGAGGGGTAGTCGATTCACCCCTCCACTTT	CASSRGGVVDSPLHF
TRBV20-1	many	12	TRBD1	TRBJ2-1	TGCAGTCGGACAGGGGTATACAATGAGCAGTTCTTC	CSRTGVYNEQFF
TRBV4-1	-	19	-	TRBJ2-1	TGCGCCAGCAGCCAAGGTACCCCGGGACGGAGTAATAACCTCCAAGAGCAGTTCTTC	CASSQGTPGRSNNLQEQFF
TRBV6-2/TRBV6-3	-	17	TRBD1	TRBJ1-5	TGTGCCAGCAGACCCCGGACAGGGGGCTATAGCAATCAGCCCCAGCATTTT	CASRPRTGGYSNQPQHF
TRBV12-3/TRBV12-4	few	23	TRBD2	TRBJ2-5	TGTGCCAGCAGTTTTAGCGGGAGGGCTCCACTAGCGGGGGGAGGGAAATACCAAGAGACCCAGTACTTC	CASSFSGRAPLAGGGKYQETQYF
TRBV6-1	-	11	-	TRBJ1-6	TGTGCCAGTGGGGGTTATTCACCCCTCCACTTT	CASGGYSPLHF
TRBV6-5	-	15	TRBD1	TRBJ1-1	TGTGCCAGCAGTTCCACAACAACAGGGGCCACTGAAGCTTTCTTT	CASSSTTTGATEAFF
TRBV5-1	many	15	TRBD1	TRBJ2-2	TGCGCCAGCAGCTCAACAGGGGGAGACACCGGGGAGCTGTTTTTT	CASSSTGGDTGELFF
TRBV12-3/TRBV12-4	few	13	-	TRBJ1-5	TGTGCCAGCACCCTAGGGAGCAATCAGCCCCAGCATTTT	CASTLGSNQPQHF
TRBV2	-	13	TRBD2	TRBJ2-5	TGTGCCAGCATCGGGCTAGCGGAAGAGACCCAGTACTTC	CASIGLAEETQYF
TRBV12-3/TRBV12-4	many	12	-	TRBJ1-1	TGTGCCAGCAGTTTTTTGGGGCGCGAGGCTTTCTTT	CASSFLGREAFF
TRBV29-1	-	14	TRBD1	TRBJ1-5	TGCAGCGTTGGGGGACAGGGTAACGATCAGCCCCAGCATTTT	CSVGGQGNDQPQHF